These 13 T cell receptor beta chains were all obtained from the same sample, sequenced in a study of T cells in localized non-small cell lung cancer. Produced via immunoSEQ multiplex PCR; TCRdb's table is partial and in-frame only. The sample has under 95,000 clones, 80% seen once. Sequencing used peripheral blood, obtained before any cancer treatment. The receptors here all came from a female donor older than 55 with stage I lung adenocarcinoma.

V and J are TRBV6-1 and TRBJ2-7; D may be TRBD2 (6 bases). CDR1 and CDR2 from the germline V gene are MNHNS and SASEGT. CDR3 length: 13 amino acids. The V end was cut by 3 bases, the J end by 3 bases, with 9 bases between. The CDR3 spells CASSEGLLYEQYF. For the CDR3, the DNA is TGTGCCAGCAGTGAGGGACTCCTCTACGAGCAGTACTTC.

This chain links TRBV20-1 with TRBJ1-4; TRBD1 might be the D (5 bases). The CDR3 spans 11 residues. Germline V gene sequence: CDR1 DFQATT, CDR2 SNEGSKA (reference sequence). V lost 3 bases and J lost 16, with 15 bases in between. CDR3 protein: CSASWGQGGFF. The CDR3 DNA sequence: TGCAGTGCTAGCTGGGGTCAGGGCGGGTTTTTT.

The chain employs TRBV7-2 and TRBJ1-2, with a weak D call TRBD1 (6 bases). From germline, CDR1 is SGHTA and CDR2 FQGNSA. The CDR3 sequence is 15 residues long. V lost 6 bases and J 4 bases, leaving 18 bases between the germline ends. Written as DNA, the CDR3 is TGTGCCAGCAGTGCCAACTTGGACAGCCGCTATGGCTACACCTTC. It is translated as CASSANLDSRYGYTF.

The genes are TRBV5-1 and TRBJ2-5, with D maybe TRBD1 (6 bases). Per germline, CDR1 SGHRS and CDR2 YFSETQ. The length of the CDR3 is 16 residues. V was shortened by 3 bases and J by 4 bases, with 19 bases between the two germline ends. CDR3 residues: CASSSRTGTRGETQYF. As DNA, the CDR3 is TGCGCCAGCAGCTCAAGAACAGGGACGAGGGGAGAGACCCAGTACTTC.

The chain carries TRBV28 and TRBJ1-2; TRBD1 matches at 7 bases. V lost 7 bases and J lost 0; bases outside the gene matches: 11. Germline CDR1 is MDHEN and CDR2 is SYDVKM. This CDR3 is built from 16 residues. The CDR3 nucleotides read TGTGCCAGCATTTCTCCAACGGACAGGACTAACTATGGCTACACCTTC. Protein sequence: CASISPTDRTNYGYTF.

This rearrangement joins TRBV19 to TRBJ2-7; D is ambiguous. In germline, CDR1 is LNHDA, CDR2 SQIVND (reference sequence). The CDR3 is 14 residues long. Trimming took 4 bases from V and 0 from J, leaving 10 bases between them. The chain's CDR3 is CASSNSTNSYEQYF. Here the CDR3 DNA reads TGTGCCAGTAGTAACTCGACGAACTCCTACGAGCAGTACTTC.

The CDR3: CASSTRTSGGGYNEQFF. CDR3 bases: TGTGCCAGTAGTACCCGGACTAGCGGGGGGGGCTACAATGAGCAGTTCTTC. V and J are TRBV19 and TRBJ2-1; 15 nucleotides line up with TRBD2. Trimming at V came to 4 bases and at J to 3 bases, leaving 4 bases not matched to a gene. Germline V gives CDR1 LNHDA, CDR2 SQIVND (reference sequence). CDR3 size: 17 residues. Variable domain in full (rest from reference TRBV19 and TRBJ2-1): DGGITQSPKYLFRKEGQNVTLSCEQNLNHDAMYWYRQDPGQGLRLIYYSQIVNDFQKGDIAEGYSVSREKKESFPLTVTSAQKNPTAFYLCASSTRTSGGGYNEQFFGPGTRLTVL.

The chain joins TRBV7-9 to TRBJ2-7, with D possibly matching TRBD1 (6 bases). This CDR3 is 17 amino acids long. The V and J ends lost 5 bases and 1 base respectively, with 21 bases between them. Germline CDR1 SEHNR, CDR2 FQNEAQ (reference sequence). Here the CDR3 DNA reads TGTGCCAGCAGCCCCCAACTACGAACAGGGACATCCTACGAGCAGTACTTC. Translating it yields CASSPQLRTGTSYEQYF. The entire variable domain, with the rest obtained from reference TRBV7-9 and TRBJ2-7, is as follows: DTGVSQNPRHKITKRGQNVTFRCDPISEHNRLYWYRQTLGQGPEFLTYFQNEAQLEKSRLLSDRFSAERPKGSFSTLEIQRTEQGDSAMYLCASSPQLRTGTSYEQYFGPGTRLTVT.

This sequence joins TRBV9 and TRBJ1-3; D gene ambiguous. The CDR3 has 13 amino acids. The germline V and J ends were trimmed by 0 bases and 3 bases, with 4 bases remaining between them. The V gene's germline CDR1 is SGDLS and CDR2 YYNGEE. The CDR3 bases are TGTGCCAGCAGCGTAGAGGGTGGAAACACCATATATTTT. Its protein is CASSVEGGNTIYF.

The chain couples TRBV25-1 to TRBJ1-1; D gene ambiguous. Trimming cost V 2 bases and J 4 bases, with 8 bases left between them. This CDR3 spans 13 amino acids. Germline CDR1 is MGHDK and CDR2 is SYGVNS. The CDR3 spells CASSEMSSTEAFF. CDR3 nucleotides: TGTGCCAGCAGTGAAATGAGTAGCACTGAAGCTTTCTTT.

This clone was observed a handful of times. This sequence joins TRBV30 and TRBJ1-1, with a weak D call TRBD1 (5 bases). Trimming removed 8 bases at V and 0 bases at J, with 19 bases between. The V gene's germline CDR1 is GTSNPN and CDR2 SVGIG (reference sequence). This CDR3 spans 15 amino acids. The CDR3 DNA reads as TGTGCCACCGCCGGGGGTGAATACATGAACACTGAAGCTTTCTTT. Its translation is CATAGGEYMNTEAFF.

The rearrangement links TRBV5-4 to TRBJ2-4, with D maybe TRBD1 (6 bases). The CDR3 totals 15 residues. The germline CDR1 and CDR2 sequences are SGHNT and YYREEE (reference sequence). The ends were cut back, 4 bases at V and 0 bases at J, with 11 bases in the middle. CDR3 nucleotide sequence: TGTGCCAGCAGCCGGGAAGGGGGAGCCAAAAACATTCAGTACTTC. It is translated as CASSREGGAKNIQYF.

The V and J genes are TRBV6-5 and TRBJ1-1; D is uncertain. The germline CDR1 and CDR2 sequences are MNHEY and SVGAGI. The CDR3 length is 14 residues. V was cut by 2 bases and J by 4 bases, with 11 bases left in between. The CDR3 region has the DNA TGTGCCAGCAGTTACGGGCTGAGGAGCACTGAAGCTTTCTTT. As protein: CASSYGLRSTEAFF.